A single count supports the clone carrying this T cell receptor (beta chain). Its antigen is currently unknown. In the PCR, 60 Vbeta and 13 Jbeta primers were used. TCRdb's table, derived via immunoSEQ multiplex PCR, lists solely in-frame clones and lacks some. The sample holds approximately 200,000 clones, approximately 79% seen once. The entry originates in a study of cytomegalovirus exposure and HLA in healthy donors. Trimming took 4 bases from V and 3 from J; bases not matched to a gene: 2. The CDR3 consists of 14 residues. Per the germline V gene, CDR1 is MNHNS and CDR2 is SASEGT. General study findings and limits: Clonal expansion was found to be greater in HLA-associated TCR beta chains than in equally common others in a later analysis.

The sequence came from a woman between 18 and 30 years old in good health and CMV-seronegative. The chain carries TRBV6-1 and TRBJ2-2; 7 bases map to TRBD2. The sequencing input was PBMCs. The CDR3 sequence: CASSARGDTGELFF. The CDR3, as DNA: TGTGCCAGCAGTGCCCGGGGGGACACCGGGGAGCTGTTTTTT.